This T cell receptor (beta chain) was recovered during a study of monozygotic twins with inflammatory bowel disease. From whole blood, total RNA was isolated without any sorting of T cells. CDR1 is SEHNR, CDR2 FQNEAQ, per germline (reference sequence). The CDR3 spans 12 residues. As regards this clonotype: Its antigen is currently unknown.

The authors made each sample's cDNA in eight separate reactions. TCRdb derives one entry per CDR3 protein from the 5' RACE reads, leaving out DNA. The repertoire table contains some 160,000 distinct CDR3 sequences. Notes on the study in general: Different T cell subtypes could not be distinguished.

Source material: blood. The receptor was isolated from a human donor with ulcerative colitis or Crohn's disease, or a healthy co-twin of an affected twin (not recorded which). This rearrangement joins TRBV7-9 to TRBJ1-2. CDR3 region: CASSPIGEGYTF.